Each of the 24 T cell receptor beta chains below was sequenced from the same sample in a study of blood T cell repertoires in COVID-19. Repertoires were generated with immunoSEQ multiplex PCR, while TCRdb's copy carries only in-frame clones and drops some. The sample yields 150,000 to 200,000 clones, more than 90% seen once. Sequencing was performed on peripheral blood. These receptors all stem from a man aged 45-65 years with acute or convalescent COVID-19.

This clone has just one count. The rearrangement links TRBV5-1 to TRBJ1-3, with 12 bases identical to TRBD1. Germline V gene sequence: CDR1 SGHRS, CDR2 YFSETQ. J lost 4 bases, V lost 4 bases, and 0 bases had no gene match. There are 14 residues in the CDR3. The CDR3 nucleotides read TGCGCCAGCAGCGGGACAGGGGGCGGAAACACCATATATTTT. Translated: CASSGTGGGNTIYF.

Here the CDR3 reads CASSPRAGSLSTDTQYF. The CDR3 DNA reads TGTGCCAGCAGCCCCAGGGCGGGGAGTCTGAGCACAGATACGCAGTATTTT. The chain recombines TRBV28 with TRBJ2-3; a possible D gene is TRBD2 (6 bases). The CDR3 loop spans 17 amino acids. Germline-derived CDR1 and CDR2 are MDHEN and SYDVKM. V was clipped by 6 bases and J by 0 bases, with 19 bases between them.

This CDR3 is CASSPSLVAQARETQYF. CDR3 coding DNA: TGTGCCAGCAGTCCATCATTGGTGGCTCAAGCCAGGGAGACCCAGTACTTC. This chain uses TRBV27 with TRBJ2-5, with D uncertain. V was pared by 5 bases and J by 5 bases, with 24 bases between. The CDR3 spans 17 residues. Germline CDR1 is MNHEY and CDR2 is SMNVEV (reference sequence).

The rearrangement uses TRBV6-2 or TRBV6-3 and TRBJ2-5, with D possibly being TRBD1 (6 bases). Trimming pared 2 bases from V and 4 bases from J, leaving 23 bases between. Germline V gene sequence: CDR1 MNHEY, CDR2 SVGEGT. The CDR3 loop spans 18 amino acids. The CDR3 nucleotides read TGTGCCAGCAGTTACAACTACATACCTCAGGGGAGTGGAGAGACCCAGTACTTC. Translation gives CASSYNYIPQGSGETQYF.

The chain carries TRBV7-2 and TRBJ2-5; D is possibly TRBD1 (6 bases). Trimming removed 1 base from V and 7 bases from J, with 13 bases in between. From germline, CDR1 is SGHTA and CDR2 FQGNSA. The CDR3 spans 14 residues. The CDR3 DNA is TGTGCCAGCAGCTTAGGGGACACCTGGGGGACCCAGTACTTC. Translation: CASSLGDTWGTQYF.

This rearrangement joins TRBV7-2 to TRBJ2-7, with 7 bases lining up with TRBD2. The CDR3 has 14 amino acids. CDR1 SGHTA and CDR2 FQGNSA come from the germline V gene. With V trimmed by 6 bases and J by 8 bases, 13 bases remained unmatched. This CDR3 is CASSTGTTLKKQYF. In nucleotides, the CDR3 is TGTGCCAGCAGTACCGGGACTACCTTAAAGAAGCAGTACTTC.

This clone occurred once. This chain links TRBV12-2 with TRBJ1-1; the table's TRBD1 call for D was not verified on the DNA. TRBV12-2 is listed as a pseudogene. This CDR3 spans 15 amino acids. CDR3 loop: CASRTDRVLNTEAFF. Written as DNA, the CDR3 is TGTGCAAGTCGCACCGACAGGGTTCTGAACACTGAAGCTTTCTTT.

The V gene is TRBV28, the J gene TRBJ2-7; perhaps TRBD2 as D (6 bases). The germline V and J ends were trimmed by 6 bases and 4 bases, with 7 bases remaining between them. Germline assignment: CDR1 MDHEN and CDR2 SYDVKM. The CDR3 has 11 residues. CDR3 nucleotide sequence: TGTGCCAGCAGGGGGACTTACGAGCAGTACTTC. This gives the protein CASRGTYEQYF. Full variable domain (remainder filled in from reference TRBV28 and TRBJ2-7): DVKVTQSSRYLVKRTGEKVFLECVQDMDHENMFWYRQDPGLGLRLIYFSYDVKMKEKGDIPEGYSVSREKKERFSLILESASTNQTSMYLCASRGTYEQYFGPGTRLTVT.

J is TRBJ2-5 and V is TRBV19, with 8 positions matching TRBD2. Germline-derived CDR1 and CDR2 are LNHDA and SQIVND (reference sequence). The CDR3 runs 13 residues. V lost 3 bases to trimming and J lost 4 bases; unmatched junction nucleotides: 1. CDR3 amino acids: CASSIGRGETQYF. The CDR3 DNA is TGTGCCAGTAGTATCGGGAGGGGAGAGACCCAGTACTTC.

V is TRBV7-6 and J is TRBJ2-2; D not certain. V was trimmed by 1 base and J by 3 bases, leaving 9 bases between them. This CDR3 is built from 15 residues. The germline gives CDR1 SGHVS, CDR2 FNYEAQ. In nucleotides, the CDR3 is TGTGCCAGCAGCTTAGTCGTCGGTTACACCGGGGAGCTGTTTTTT. Translated, it gives CASSLVVGYTGELFF.

The rearrangement links TRBV15 to TRBJ2-5, with D possibly TRBD2 on 5 matching bases. V gave up 1 base and J gave up 5 bases, with 5 bases separating them. CDR1 LNHNV and CDR2 YYDKDF come from the germline V gene (reference sequence). The length of the CDR3 is 12 residues. CDR3 region: CATSRGEETQYF. CDR3 bases: TGTGCCACCAGCAGAGGGGAGGAGACCCAGTACTTC.

The chain links TRBV7-8 to TRBJ2-7; D ambiguous. Trimming cost V 5 bases and J 3 bases, with 5 bases left between them. CDR3 length: 11 residues. CDR1 SGHVS and CDR2 FQNEAQ come from the germline V gene. CDR3 DNA: TGTGCCAGCAGCACATACTACGAGCAGTACTTC. This translates into CASSTYYEQYF. Full variable domain (remainder filled in from reference TRBV7-8 and TRBJ2-7): GAGVSQSPRYKVAKRGQDVALRCDPISGHVSLFWYQQALGQGPEFLTYFQNEAQLDKSGLPSDRFFAERPEGSVSTLKIQRTQQEDSAVYLCASSTYYEQYFGPGTRLTVT.

The table lists this clone with a count of one. The V gene is TRBV7-9, the J gene TRBJ2-1; 8 bases map to TRBD1. The CDR3 sequence is 15 residues long. J gave up 6 bases and V 4 bases, and 8 bases lay outside the gene matches. From germline, CDR1 is SEHNR and CDR2 FQNEAQ (reference sequence). The CDR3 region is CASSWTGSYINEQFF. The CDR3, as DNA: TGTGCCAGCAGCTGGACAGGGTCCTATATCAATGAGCAGTTCTTC.

This clone turned up a few times. The chain recombines TRBV29-1 with TRBJ1-2; tentatively, D is TRBD1 (6 bases). CDR1 and CDR2 (germline): SQVTM, ANQGSEA. This CDR3 is 14 amino acids long. Trimming took 6 bases from V and 1 from J, leaving 15 bases between them. CDR3 in amino acids: CSVDSNRDNYGYTF. The CDR3 bases are TGCAGCGTCGACTCAAACAGGGATAACTATGGCTACACCTTC.

The gene calls are TRBV29-1 and TRBJ2-3, with 14 bases identical to TRBD2. J gave up 6 bases and V 7 bases, and 6 bases lay outside the gene matches. CDR1 SQVTM and CDR2 ANQGSEA come from the germline V gene. This CDR3 contains 14 residues. The CDR3 loop is CSAGLAGGRDTQYF. The DNA of the CDR3 is TGCAGCGCCGGACTAGCGGGGGGCCGGGATACGCAGTATTTT.

This chain joins TRBV4-1 and TRBJ1-5; 8 positions agree with TRBD1. Per germline, CDR1 MGHRA and CDR2 YSYEKL. J gave up 3 bases and V 1 base, and 8 bases lay outside the gene matches. CDR3 length: 17 residues. The CDR3 protein is CASSQAPQGAVNQPQHF. CDR3 DNA: TGCGCCAGCAGCCAAGCACCTCAGGGGGCTGTCAATCAGCCCCAGCATTTT.

The chain links TRBV2 to TRBJ2-1; D is perhaps TRBD2 (6 bases). The germline V and J ends were trimmed by 4 bases and 4 bases, with 14 bases remaining between them. CDR1 SNHLY and CDR2 FYNNEI come from the germline V gene. The length of the CDR3 is 15 residues. CDR3 protein: CASSVGGVGYNEQFF. CDR3 sequence (DNA): TGTGCCAGCAGTGTCGGGGGAGTGGGATACAATGAGCAGTTCTTC.

The chain couples TRBV9 to TRBJ1-4; D is possibly TRBD1 (6 bases). CDR3 length equals 14 residues. CDR1 and CDR2 from the germline V gene are SGDLS and YYNGEE. The V gene lost 0 bases and the J gene lost 6 bases, with 9 bases spanning the gap. In DNA, the CDR3 is TGTGCCAGCAGCGTAGCAGGGGCTGATGAAAAACTGTTTTTT. This sequence encodes CASSVAGADEKLFF.

V usage is TRBV19 and J usage is TRBJ2-1; the D gene is possibly TRBD1 (6 bases). This CDR3 has 15 amino acids. Trimming stripped 7 bases from V and 0 bases from J, with 13 bases between. Germline CDR1 is LNHDA and CDR2 is SQIVND (reference sequence). The CDR3 sequence: CASTTGISSYNEQFF. DNA of the CDR3: TGTGCCAGTACCACAGGGATAAGCTCCTACAATGAGCAGTTCTTC.

The V gene is TRBV10-1, the J gene TRBJ2-3, with 9 bases that match TRBD2. Unmatched junction bases numbered 11, after V lost 4 bases and J lost 0 bases. Germline CDR1 is WNHNN and CDR2 is SYGVQD (reference sequence). The CDR3 is 18 amino acids. The CDR3 spells CASSAQVASGKSTDTQYF. The CDR3 bases are TGCGCCAGCAGTGCCCAAGTAGCTAGCGGGAAAAGCACAGATACGCAGTATTTT.

The V call is TRBV5-1, the J call TRBJ1-1; D gene uncertain. This CDR3 comprises 16 residues. CDR1 and CDR2 from the germline V gene are SGHRS and YFSETQ. Trimming pared 0 bases from V and 0 bases from J, leaving 12 bases between. The CDR3 here is CASSLGTGNLNTEAFF. Written as DNA, the CDR3 is TGCGCCAGCAGCTTGGGGACGGGAAACTTGAACACTGAAGCTTTCTTT.

The chain recombines TRBV5-1 with TRBJ2-2; the D gene is possibly TRBD2 (5 bases). With 6 bases removed from V and 6 bases from J, the gap between germline ends came to 18 bases. Germline CDR1 is SGHRS and CDR2 is YFSETQ. The CDR3 consists of 15 residues. The CDR3, as DNA: TGCGCCAGCACCATGGACTCATTCATCGCCGGGGAGCTGTTTTTT. Its protein product is CASTMDSFIAGELFF.

The J gene is TRBJ2-5, the V gene TRBV10-3, with a weak D call TRBD1 (5 bases). There are 12 residues in the CDR3. Germline CDR1 reads ENHRY; CDR2 reads SYGVKD. Trimming cost V 10 bases and J 3 bases, with 12 bases left between them. The CDR3 reads CATWEGEETQYF. The CDR3 coding sequence is TGTGCCACCTGGGAAGGGGAAGAGACCCAGTACTTC.

This chain joins TRBV6-5 and TRBJ1-2; TRBD1 agrees at 7 bases. J was trimmed by 8 bases and V by 6 bases; bases with no gene match: 9. The CDR3 totals 13 residues. CDR1 is MNHEY, CDR2 SVGAGI, per germline. CDR3 region: CASSPGTVRGYTF. The DNA of the CDR3 is TGTGCCAGCAGCCCAGGGACAGTACGGGGCTACACCTTC.